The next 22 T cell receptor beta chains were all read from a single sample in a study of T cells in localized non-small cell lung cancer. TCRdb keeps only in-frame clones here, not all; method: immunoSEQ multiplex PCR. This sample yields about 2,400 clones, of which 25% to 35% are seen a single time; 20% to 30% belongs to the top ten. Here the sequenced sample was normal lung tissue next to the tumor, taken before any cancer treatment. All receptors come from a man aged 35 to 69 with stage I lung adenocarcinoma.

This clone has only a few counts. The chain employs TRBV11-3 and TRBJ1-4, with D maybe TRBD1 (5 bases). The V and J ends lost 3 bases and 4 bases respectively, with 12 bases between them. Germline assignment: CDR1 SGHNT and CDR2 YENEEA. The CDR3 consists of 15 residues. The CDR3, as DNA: TGTGCCAGCAGCTTCTGGGGGTCAGTTAATGAAAAACTGTTTTTT. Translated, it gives CASSFWGSVNEKLFF.

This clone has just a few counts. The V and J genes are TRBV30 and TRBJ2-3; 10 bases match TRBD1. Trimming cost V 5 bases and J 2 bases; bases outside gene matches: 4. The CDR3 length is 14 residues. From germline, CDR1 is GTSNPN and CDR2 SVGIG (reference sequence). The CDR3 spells CAWGTGDLTDTQYF. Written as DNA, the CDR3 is TGTGCCTGGGGGACAGGGGATCTCACAGATACGCAGTATTTT.

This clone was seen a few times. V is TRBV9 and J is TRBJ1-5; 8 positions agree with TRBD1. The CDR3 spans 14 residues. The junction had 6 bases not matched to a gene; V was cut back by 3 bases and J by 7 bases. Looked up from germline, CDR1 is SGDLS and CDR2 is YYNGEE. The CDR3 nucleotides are TGTGCCAGCAGCGGACCCGACAGGGGACAGCCCCAGCATTTT. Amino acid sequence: CASSGPDRGQPQHF.

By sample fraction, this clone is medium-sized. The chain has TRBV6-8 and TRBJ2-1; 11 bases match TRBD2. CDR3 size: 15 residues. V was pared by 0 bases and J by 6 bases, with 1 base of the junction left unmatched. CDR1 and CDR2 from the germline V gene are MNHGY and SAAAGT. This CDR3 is CASSYSSGGANEQFF. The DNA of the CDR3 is TGTGCCAGCAGTTACTCTAGCGGGGGGGCCAATGAGCAGTTCTTC.

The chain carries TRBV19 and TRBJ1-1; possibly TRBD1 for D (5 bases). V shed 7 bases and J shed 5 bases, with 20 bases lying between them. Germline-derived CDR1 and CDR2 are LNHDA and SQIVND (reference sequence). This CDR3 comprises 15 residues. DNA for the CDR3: TGTGCCAGTATGGGGTCAGGGCGGATAAAGACTGAAGCTTTCTTT. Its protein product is CASMGSGRIKTEAFF.

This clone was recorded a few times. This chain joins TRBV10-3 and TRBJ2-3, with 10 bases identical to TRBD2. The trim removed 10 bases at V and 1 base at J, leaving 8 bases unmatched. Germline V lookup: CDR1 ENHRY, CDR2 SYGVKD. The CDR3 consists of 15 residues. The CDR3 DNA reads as TGTGCCAGCCGGCGCGGACTAGCGGGCACAGATACGCAGTATTTT. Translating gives CASRRGLAGTDTQYF.

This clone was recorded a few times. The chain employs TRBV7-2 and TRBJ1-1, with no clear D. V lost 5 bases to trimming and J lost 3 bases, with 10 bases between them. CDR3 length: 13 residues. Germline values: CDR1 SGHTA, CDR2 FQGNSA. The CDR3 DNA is TGTGCCAGCAGCCAAGCTGGATACACTGAAGCTTTCTTT. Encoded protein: CASSQAGYTEAFF.

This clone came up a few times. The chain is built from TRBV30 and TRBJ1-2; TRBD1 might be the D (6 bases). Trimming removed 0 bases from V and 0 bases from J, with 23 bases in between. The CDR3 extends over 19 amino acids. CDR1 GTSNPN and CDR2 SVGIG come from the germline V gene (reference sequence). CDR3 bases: TGTGCCTGGAGTGTGGGGGTAGGGGGATACCGACCATCTAACTATGGCTACACCTTC. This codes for CAWSVGVGGYRPSNYGYTF.

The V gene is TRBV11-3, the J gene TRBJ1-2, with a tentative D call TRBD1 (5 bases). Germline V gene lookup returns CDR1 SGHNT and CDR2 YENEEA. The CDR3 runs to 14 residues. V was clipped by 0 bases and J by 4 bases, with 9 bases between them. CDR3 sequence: CASSLERGSYGYTF. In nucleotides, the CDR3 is TGTGCCAGCAGCTTAGAGCGGGGGTCCTATGGCTACACCTTC.

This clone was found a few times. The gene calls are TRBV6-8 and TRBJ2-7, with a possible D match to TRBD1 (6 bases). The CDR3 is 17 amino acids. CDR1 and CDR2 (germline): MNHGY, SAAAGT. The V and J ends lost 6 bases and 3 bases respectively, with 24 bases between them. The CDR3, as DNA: TGTGCCAGCAGGAGACAGGTGAGTCTATTGGGACACTACGAGCAGTACTTC. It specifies CASRRQVSLLGHYEQYF.

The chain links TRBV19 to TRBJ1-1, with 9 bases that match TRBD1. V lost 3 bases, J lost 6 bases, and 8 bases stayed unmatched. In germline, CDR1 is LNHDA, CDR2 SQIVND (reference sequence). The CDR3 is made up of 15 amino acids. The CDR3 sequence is CASSMEYRGRAEAFF. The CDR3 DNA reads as TGTGCCAGTAGTATGGAATACAGGGGGCGAGCTGAAGCTTTCTTT.

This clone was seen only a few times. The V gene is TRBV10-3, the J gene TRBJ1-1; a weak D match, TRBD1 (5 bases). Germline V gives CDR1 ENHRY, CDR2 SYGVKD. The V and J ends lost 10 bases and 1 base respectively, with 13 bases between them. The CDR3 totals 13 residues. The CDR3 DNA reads TGTGCCAGCGGAATTCAGGGGAACACTGAAGCTTTCTTT. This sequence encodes CASGIQGNTEAFF.

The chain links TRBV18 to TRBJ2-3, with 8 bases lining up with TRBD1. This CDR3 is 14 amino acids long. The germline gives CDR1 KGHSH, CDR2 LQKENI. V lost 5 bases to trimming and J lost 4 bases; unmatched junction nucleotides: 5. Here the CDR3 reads CASSSTGVADTQYF. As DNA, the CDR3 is TGTGCCAGCTCATCGACAGGGGTCGCAGATACGCAGTATTTT.

The CDR3 DNA follows: TGTGCCAGCAGCTTACGGAGGGGCGCGCAAGGTGACACCATATATTTT. Protein sequence: CASSLRRGAQGDTIYF. The chain links TRBV7-5 to TRBJ1-3. TRBV7-5 is classified as a pseudogene. CDR3 length: 16 residues.

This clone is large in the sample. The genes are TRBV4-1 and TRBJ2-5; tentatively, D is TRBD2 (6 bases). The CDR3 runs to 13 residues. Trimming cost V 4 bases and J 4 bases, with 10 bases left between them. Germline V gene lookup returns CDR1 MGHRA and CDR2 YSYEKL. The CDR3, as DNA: TGCGCCAGCAGCCGCCCGGGAGCAGAGACCCAGTACTTC. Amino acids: CASSRPGAETQYF.

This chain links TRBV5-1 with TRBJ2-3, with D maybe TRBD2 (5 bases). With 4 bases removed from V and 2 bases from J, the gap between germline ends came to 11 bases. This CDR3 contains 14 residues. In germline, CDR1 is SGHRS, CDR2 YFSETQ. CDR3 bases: TGCGCCAGCAGCCGGGATGACCCCACAGATACGCAGTATTTT. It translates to CASSRDDPTDTQYF. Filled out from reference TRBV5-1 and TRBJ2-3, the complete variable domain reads KAGVTQTPRYLIKTRGQQVTLSCSPISGHRSVSWYQQTPGQGLQFLFEYFSETQRNKGNFPGRFSGRQFSNSRSEMNVSTLELGDSALYLCASSRDDPTDTQYFGPGTRLTVL.

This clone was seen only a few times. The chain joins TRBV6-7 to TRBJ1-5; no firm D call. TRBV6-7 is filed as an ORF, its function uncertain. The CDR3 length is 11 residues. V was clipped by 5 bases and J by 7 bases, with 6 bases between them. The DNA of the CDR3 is TGTGCCAGCAGTGAAAACCAGCCCCAGCATTTT. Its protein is CASSENQPQHF.

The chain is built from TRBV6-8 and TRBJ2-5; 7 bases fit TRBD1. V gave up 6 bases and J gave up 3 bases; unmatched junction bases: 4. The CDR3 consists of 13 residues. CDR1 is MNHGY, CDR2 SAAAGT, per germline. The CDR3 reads CASRTGSEETQYF. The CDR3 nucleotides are TGTGCCAGCAGGACAGGGAGTGAAGAGACCCAGTACTTC.

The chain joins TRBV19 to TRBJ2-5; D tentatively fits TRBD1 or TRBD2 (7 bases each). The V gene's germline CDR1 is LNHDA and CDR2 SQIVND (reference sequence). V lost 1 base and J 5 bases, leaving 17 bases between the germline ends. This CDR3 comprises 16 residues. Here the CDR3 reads CASSIAYRQGGETQYF. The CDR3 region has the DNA TGTGCCAGTAGTATAGCCTACCGACAGGGAGGGGAGACCCAGTACTTC.

DNA for the CDR3: TGTGCCAGTAGTATGGGGGGGGGCACTGAAGCTTTCTTT. Translating it yields CASSMGGGTEAFF. The rearrangement uses TRBV19 and TRBJ1-1, with D maybe TRBD1 (5 bases). Germline assignment: CDR1 LNHDA and CDR2 SQIVND (reference sequence). The CDR3 runs to 13 residues. The V gene lost 3 bases and the J gene lost 4 bases, with 9 bases spanning the gap.

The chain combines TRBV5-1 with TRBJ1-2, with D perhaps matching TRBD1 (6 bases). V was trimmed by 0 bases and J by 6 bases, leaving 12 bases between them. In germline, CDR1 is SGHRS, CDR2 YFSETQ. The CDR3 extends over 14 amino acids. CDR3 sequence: CASSLDARGDGYTF. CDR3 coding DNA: TGCGCCAGCAGCTTGGACGCCAGGGGAGATGGCTACACCTTC.

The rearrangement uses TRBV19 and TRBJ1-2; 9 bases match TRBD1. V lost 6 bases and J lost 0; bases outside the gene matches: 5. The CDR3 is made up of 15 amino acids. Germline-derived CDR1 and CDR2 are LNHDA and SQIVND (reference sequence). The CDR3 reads CASRGQGEANYGYTF. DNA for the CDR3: TGTGCCAGTAGGGGACAGGGAGAAGCTAACTATGGCTACACCTTC.